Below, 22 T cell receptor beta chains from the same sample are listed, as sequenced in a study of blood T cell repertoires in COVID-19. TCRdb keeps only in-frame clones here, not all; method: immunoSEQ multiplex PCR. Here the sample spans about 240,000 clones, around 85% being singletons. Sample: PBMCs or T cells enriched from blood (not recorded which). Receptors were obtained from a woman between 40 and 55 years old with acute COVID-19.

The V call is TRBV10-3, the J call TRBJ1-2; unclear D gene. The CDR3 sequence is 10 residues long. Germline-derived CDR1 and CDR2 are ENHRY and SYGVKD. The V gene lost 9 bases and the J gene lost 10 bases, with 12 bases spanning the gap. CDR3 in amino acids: CAIGSGYYTF. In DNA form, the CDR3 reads TGTGCCATTGGTTCGGGATACTACACCTTC.

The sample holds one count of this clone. The CDR3 loop is CASSTWDSDSGNTIYF. The CDR3 DNA is TGTGCCAGCAGCACCTGGGACAGTGACTCTGGAAACACCATATATTTT. This chain uses TRBV7-9 with TRBJ1-3; 7 bases map to TRBD1. Germline assignment: CDR1 SEHNR and CDR2 FQNEAQ (reference sequence). V dropped 5 bases and J dropped 0; count of bases not matched to a gene: 7. This CDR3 is 16 amino acids long.

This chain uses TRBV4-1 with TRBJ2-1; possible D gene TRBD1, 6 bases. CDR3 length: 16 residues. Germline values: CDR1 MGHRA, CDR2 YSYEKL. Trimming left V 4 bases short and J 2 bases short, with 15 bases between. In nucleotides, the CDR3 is TGCGCCAGCAGCCCGGTAGGCAGGGGTCCCTACAATGAGCAGTTCTTC. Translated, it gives CASSPVGRGPYNEQFF.

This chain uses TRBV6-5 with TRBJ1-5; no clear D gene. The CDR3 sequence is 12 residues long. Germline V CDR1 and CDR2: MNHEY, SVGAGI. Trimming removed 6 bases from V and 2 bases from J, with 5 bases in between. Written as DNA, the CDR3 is TGTGCCAGCAGGTCGGGCAATCAGCCCCAGCATTTT. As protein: CASRSGNQPQHF.

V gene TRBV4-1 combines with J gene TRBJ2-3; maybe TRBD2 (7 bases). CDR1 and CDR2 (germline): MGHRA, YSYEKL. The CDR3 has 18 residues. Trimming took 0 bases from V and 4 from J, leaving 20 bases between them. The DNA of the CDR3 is TGCGCCAGCAGCCAAGACGCTGTTCGGGGGGCTGTAGCAGATACGCAGTATTTT. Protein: CASSQDAVRGAVADTQYF.

The CDR3 DNA sequence: TGTGCCAGCAGTGCGGACAGATTGGGCGACAATGAGCAGTTCTTC. As protein: CASSADRLGDNEQFF. The chain uses TRBV2 and TRBJ2-1; possible D gene TRBD1, 6 bases. V lost 4 bases, J lost 5 bases, and 15 bases lay in between. This CDR3 region has 15 residues. Per the germline V gene, CDR1 is SNHLY and CDR2 is FYNNEI.

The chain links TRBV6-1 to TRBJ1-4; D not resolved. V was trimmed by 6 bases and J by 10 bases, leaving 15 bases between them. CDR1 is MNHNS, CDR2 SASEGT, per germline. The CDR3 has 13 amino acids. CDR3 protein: CASSLGPVGKLFF. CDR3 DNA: TGTGCCAGCAGCTTGGGCCCGGTGGGAAAACTGTTTTTT.

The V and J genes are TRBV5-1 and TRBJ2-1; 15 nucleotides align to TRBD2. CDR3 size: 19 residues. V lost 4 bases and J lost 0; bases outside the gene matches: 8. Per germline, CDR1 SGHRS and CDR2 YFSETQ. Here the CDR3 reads CASSAGLAGGPRSYNEQFF. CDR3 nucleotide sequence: TGCGCCAGCAGCGCCGGACTAGCGGGAGGGCCCCGCTCCTACAATGAGCAGTTCTTC.

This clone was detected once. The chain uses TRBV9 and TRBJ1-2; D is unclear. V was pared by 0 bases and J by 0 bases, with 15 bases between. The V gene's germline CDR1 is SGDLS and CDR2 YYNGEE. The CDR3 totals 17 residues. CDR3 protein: CASSVEFTPTPNYGYTF. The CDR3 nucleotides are TGTGCCAGCAGCGTAGAATTCACCCCTACGCCTAACTATGGCTACACCTTC.

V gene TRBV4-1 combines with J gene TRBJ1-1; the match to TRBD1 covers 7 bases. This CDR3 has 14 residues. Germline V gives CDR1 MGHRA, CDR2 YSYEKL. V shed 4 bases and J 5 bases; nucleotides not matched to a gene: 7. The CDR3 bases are TGCGCCAGCAGCCCCCGGACAGGACAAACTGAAGCTTTCTTT. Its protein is CASSPRTGQTEAFF.

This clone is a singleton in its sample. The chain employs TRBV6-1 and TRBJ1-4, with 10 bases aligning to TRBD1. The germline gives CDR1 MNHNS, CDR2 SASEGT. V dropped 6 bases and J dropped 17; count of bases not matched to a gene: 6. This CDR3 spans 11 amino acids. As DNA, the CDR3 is TGTGCCAGCAGGATGGGACAGGGGTACTTTTTT. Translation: CASRMGQGYFF.

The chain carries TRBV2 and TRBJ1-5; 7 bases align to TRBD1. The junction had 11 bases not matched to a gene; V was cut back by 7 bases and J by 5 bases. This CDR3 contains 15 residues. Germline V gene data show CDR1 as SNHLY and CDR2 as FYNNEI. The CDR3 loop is CASILRQGLDQPQHF. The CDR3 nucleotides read TGTGCCAGCATCTTAAGACAGGGTTTAGATCAGCCCCAGCATTTT.

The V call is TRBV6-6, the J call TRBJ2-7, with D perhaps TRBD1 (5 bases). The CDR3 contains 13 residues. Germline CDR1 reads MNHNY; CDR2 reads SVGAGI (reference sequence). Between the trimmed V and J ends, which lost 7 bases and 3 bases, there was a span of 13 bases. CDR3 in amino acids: CASISQGYYEQYF. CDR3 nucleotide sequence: TGTGCCAGCATAAGTCAGGGTTACTACGAGCAGTACTTC.

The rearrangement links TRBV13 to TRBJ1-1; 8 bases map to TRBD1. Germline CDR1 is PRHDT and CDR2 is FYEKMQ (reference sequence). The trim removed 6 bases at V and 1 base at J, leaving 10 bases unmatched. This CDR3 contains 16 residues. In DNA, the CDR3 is TGTGCCAGCAGACCTACAGGGGGGATAGCGAACACTGAAGCTTTCTTT. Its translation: CASRPTGGIANTEAFF.

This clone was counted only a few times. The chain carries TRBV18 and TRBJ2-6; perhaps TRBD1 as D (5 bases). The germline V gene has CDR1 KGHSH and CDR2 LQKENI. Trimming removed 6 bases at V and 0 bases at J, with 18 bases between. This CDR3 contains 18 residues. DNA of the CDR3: TGTGCCAGCTCCTTCATGGGGCATCCGACCTCTGGGGCCAACGTCCTGACTTTC. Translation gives CASSFMGHPTSGANVLTF.

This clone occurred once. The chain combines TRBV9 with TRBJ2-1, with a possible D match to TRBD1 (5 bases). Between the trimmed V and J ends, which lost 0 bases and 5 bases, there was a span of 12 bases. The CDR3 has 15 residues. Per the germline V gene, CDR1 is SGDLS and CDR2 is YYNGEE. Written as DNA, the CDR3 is TGTGCCAGCAGCGTAGGTTCAGGGATCAACAATGAGCAGTTCTTC. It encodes CASSVGSGINNEQFF.

Here the CDR3 reads CASSRTGSNQPQHF. The CDR3 nucleotides are TGTGCCAGTAGTAGGACAGGCAGCAATCAGCCCCAGCATTTT. This chain links TRBV19 with TRBJ1-5, with 7 bases matching TRBD1. V was pared by 4 bases and J by 1 base, with 1 base of the junction left unmatched. Germline CDR1 reads LNHDA; CDR2 reads SQIVND (reference sequence). CDR3 length equals 14 residues.

CDR3 bases: TGTGCCAGCAGCTTAAGGGGGACAGGGGGCTATTCCTACAATGAGCAGTTCTTC. The encoded protein is CASSLRGTGGYSYNEQFF. The rearrangement uses TRBV11-2 and TRBJ2-1; 12 positions agree with TRBD1. Germline V gene sequence: CDR1 SGHAT, CDR2 FQNNGV. The CDR3 spans 18 residues. The junction had 6 bases not matched to a gene; V was cut back by 2 bases and J by 1 base.

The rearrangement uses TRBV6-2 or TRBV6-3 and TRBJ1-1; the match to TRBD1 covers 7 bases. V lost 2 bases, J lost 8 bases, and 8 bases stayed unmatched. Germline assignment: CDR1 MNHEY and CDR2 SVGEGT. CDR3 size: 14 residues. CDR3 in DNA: TGTGCCAGCAGTTACATACGACAGGGCGGGGAAGCTTTCTTT. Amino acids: CASSYIRQGGEAFF.

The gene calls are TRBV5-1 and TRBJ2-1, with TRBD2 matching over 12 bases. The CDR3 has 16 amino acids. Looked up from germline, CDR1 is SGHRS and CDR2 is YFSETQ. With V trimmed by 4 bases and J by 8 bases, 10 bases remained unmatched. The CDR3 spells CASSSLLAGGPDEQFF. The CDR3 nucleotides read TGCGCCAGCAGCAGCCTTCTAGCGGGAGGGCCCGATGAGCAGTTCTTC.

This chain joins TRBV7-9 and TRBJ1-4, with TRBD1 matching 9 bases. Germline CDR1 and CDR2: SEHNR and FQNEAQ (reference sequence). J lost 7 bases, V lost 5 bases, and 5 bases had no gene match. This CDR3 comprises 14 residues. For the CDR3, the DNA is TGTGCCAGCAGCCCGACAGGGGGGGGTGAAAAACTGTTTTTT. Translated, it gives CASSPTGGGEKLFF.

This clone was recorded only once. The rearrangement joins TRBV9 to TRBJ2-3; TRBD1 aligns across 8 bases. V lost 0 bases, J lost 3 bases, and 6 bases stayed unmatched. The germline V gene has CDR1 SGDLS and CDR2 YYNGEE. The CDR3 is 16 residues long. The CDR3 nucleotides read TGTGCCAGCAGCGTAGACCAGGGGGCGAGAACAGATACGCAGTATTTT. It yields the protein CASSVDQGARTDTQYF.